Shown below are 7 T cell receptor beta chains from a single sample sequenced in a study of T cells expressing NK-cell markers. TCRdb reprocessed the 5' RACE reads and keeps a single row for each CDR3 protein, giving no DNA. In total, the table holds roughly 390,000 distinct CDR3 sequences. The sequenced sample was blood T cells: a sorted CD56 or NKG2C T cell subset, CD4+ or CD8+ T cells, or bulk PBMC T cells (not recorded which). These receptor sequences come from a woman aged 50 to 60 in good health.

V is TRBV7-9 and J is TRBJ1-2; TCRdb's D gene call, TRBD1, goes unchecked for lack of DNA. Germline values: CDR1 SEHNR, CDR2 FQNEAQ (reference sequence). CDR3 size: 16 residues. CDR3 sequence reads: CASSSITPKENYGYTF.

This rearrangement joins TRBV7-8 to TRBJ2-3. The CDR3 is 15 residues long. Germline assignment: CDR1 SGHVS and CDR2 FQNEAQ. This CDR3 is CASSSYGQSTDTQYF.

V and J are TRBV10-3 and TRBJ2-1. The CDR3 sequence is 15 residues long. CDR1 and CDR2 from the germline V gene are ENHRY and SYGVKD. The CDR3 loop is CAISVREAVYNEQFF.

This sequence joins TRBV29-1 and TRBJ2-1; with no DNA, the TCRdb D assignment of TRBD2 cannot be verified. In germline, CDR1 is SQVTM, CDR2 ANQGSEA. The CDR3 covers 15 residues. CDR3 region: CSVATGTRAGHEQFF.

V gene TRBV12-5 combines with J gene TRBJ2-4. Germline V gene sequence: CDR1 LGHNT, CDR2 FRNRAP. CDR3 length equals 14 residues. CDR3 loop: CASGLSRSQNIQYF. The full variable domain, its missing parts supplied by reference TRBV12-5 and TRBJ2-4, is DARVTQTPRHKVTEMGQEVTMRCQPILGHNTVFWYRQTMMQGLELLAYFRNRAPLDDSGMPKDRFSAEMPDATLATLKIQPSEPRDSAVYFCASGLSRSQNIQYFGAGTRLSVL.

This chain joins TRBV10-3 and TRBJ2-2; the TRBD1 assignment by TCRdb is unverifiable without DNA. This CDR3 comprises 14 residues. CDR1 and CDR2 (germline): ENHRY, SYGVKD. CDR3 sequence reads: CAISGTASTGELFF.

The chain uses TRBV4-1 and TRBJ2-7; TCRdb indicates TRBD1, and absent DNA this call remains unverified. This CDR3 contains 15 residues. Germline CDR1 reads MGHRA; CDR2 reads YSYEKL. The CDR3 protein is CASSQARGAFYEQYF.